This T cell receptor (beta chain) emerged from a study of blood T cell repertoires in COVID-19. As for the study in general: Samples taken during acute and convalescent COVID-19 were collected in the United States, Italy and Spain. T cells, B-cell-depleted T cells, or PBMCs provided the cDNA or gDNA that served as material.

The germline V and J ends were trimmed by 4 bases and 2 bases, with 11 bases remaining between them. CDR1 is LGHDT and CDR2 is YNNKEL in the germline V gene (reference sequence). CDR3 size: 14 residues. In the authors' workflow: Reference gene primer amplification yielded estimated nucleated cell counts. The protocol was immunoSEQ multiplex PCR, while the TCRdb copy is restricted to in-frame clones and leaves out a portion. The V and J calls and the clone size are those of that table, but D and trimming were determined from the DNA. The repertoire holds fewer than 95,000 clones, around nine tenths seen once, with roughly 0.73% in the top ten.

The sample comprised peripheral blood. The sequence was collected from a woman aged 80 or older with acute or convalescent COVID-19. The V call is TRBV3-1 (or the pseudogene TRBV3-2), the J call TRBJ2-5; possible D gene TRBD2, 6 bases. Here the CDR3 reads CASSPRTIQETQYF. For the CDR3, the DNA is TGTGCCAGCAGCCCTCGGACTATACAAGAGACCCAGTACTTC.